These 9 T cell receptor beta chains originate from one sample sequenced in a study of siplizumab effects on memory and regulatory T cells. Repertoires were generated with immunoSEQ multiplex PCR, while TCRdb's copy carries only in-frame clones and drops some. Of 85,000 to 90,000 clones detected, 70% to 90% appear once; the ten largest clones hold about 16%. The specimen sequenced was CD4+ T cells sorted from blood. Source of these receptors: a human donor in good health.

This chain uses TRBV27 with TRBJ2-1; D is unresolved. This CDR3 spans 12 amino acids. The germline CDR1 and CDR2 sequences are MNHEY and SMNVEV (reference sequence). The V end was cut by 6 bases, the J end by 8 bases, with 11 bases between. The CDR3 region is CASRPRWDEQFF. The CDR3 region has the DNA TGTGCCAGCAGGCCGCGTTGGGATGAGCAGTTCTTC.

Only one count was recorded for this clone. CDR3 residues: CASTELGTGAETQYF. In DNA form, the CDR3 reads TGTGCCAGCACGGAACTCGGGACAGGGGCAGAGACCCAGTACTTC. This rearrangement joins TRBV2 to TRBJ2-5, with 10 bases aligning to TRBD1. This CDR3 is built from 15 residues. Germline trimming cut 7 bases from V and 4 bases from J; bases unmatched to any gene: 9. The germline CDR1 and CDR2 sequences are SNHLY and FYNNEI.

CDR3 protein: CASSSLLTGHNEQFF. In DNA, the CDR3 is TGTGCCAGCAGTTCCCTGTTGACGGGGCACAATGAGCAGTTCTTC. The rearrangement joins TRBV27 to TRBJ2-1; D may match TRBD1 or TRBD2 (5 bases each). The ends were cut back, 4 bases at V and 5 bases at J, with 15 bases in the middle. Germline V gene sequence: CDR1 MNHEY, CDR2 SMNVEV (reference sequence). This CDR3 has 15 residues.

V usage is TRBV10-2 and J usage is TRBJ2-7; 7 bases agree with TRBD2. The CDR3 is made up of 14 amino acids. CDR1 and CDR2 (germline): WSHSY, SAAADI. V was clipped by 7 bases and J by 2 bases; unmatched bases: 8. Here the CDR3 DNA reads TGCGCCAGCAAGGGTAGCGGGTACACCTACGAGCAGTACTTC. Translation: CASKGSGYTYEQYF.

V usage is TRBV27 and J usage is TRBJ2-7; the D gene could be TRBD1 or TRBD2 (6 bases each). The CDR3 sequence is 15 residues long. Between the trimmed V and J ends, which lost 4 bases and 2 bases, there was a span of 15 bases. Germline CDR1 MNHEY, CDR2 SMNVEV (reference sequence). CDR3 coding DNA: TGTGCCAGCAGTTCCGACGAACGGGGGCCCTACGAGCAGTACTTC. Amino acids: CASSSDERGPYEQYF.

This clone occurred once. The rearrangement joins TRBV7-3 to TRBJ2-1; perhaps TRBD2 as D (5 bases). CDR1 is SGHTA, CDR2 FQGTGA, per germline. Trimming pared 1 base from V and 8 bases from J, leaving 9 bases between. This CDR3 is built from 13 residues. CDR3 coding DNA: TGTGCCAGCAGCTTAATGAGGGAAGATGAGCAGTTCTTC. Translated, it gives CASSLMREDEQFF.

CDR3 in amino acids: CASWDRIYGYTF. DNA for the CDR3: TGTGCCAGCTGGGACAGGATCTATGGCTACACCTTC. This chain uses TRBV11-3 with TRBJ1-2; 8 nucleotides align to TRBD1. The V segment lost 8 bases and the J segment 4 bases; nucleotides outside the gene matches: 3. Per germline, CDR1 SGHNT and CDR2 YENEEA. This CDR3 contains 12 residues.

A single count supports this clone. CDR3 nucleotides: TGTGCCATCAGTGAGACAGCTGGAAACACCATATATTTT. Its protein is CAISETAGNTIYF. The rearrangement joins TRBV10-3 to TRBJ1-3; D gene unclear. V was pared by 2 bases and J by 2 bases, with 4 bases between. The germline CDR1 and CDR2 sequences are ENHRY and SYGVKD. The CDR3 sequence is 13 residues long.

J is TRBJ2-1 and V is TRBV5-1; 8 bases line up with TRBD2. CDR1 and CDR2 from the germline V gene are SGHRS and YFSETQ. After removal of 4 bases from V and 7 bases from J, the junction contained 10 bases not matched to a gene. This CDR3 spans 15 amino acids. Here the CDR3 reads CASSLQAGVSNEQFF. For the CDR3, the DNA is TGCGCCAGCAGCCTCCAAGCGGGAGTAAGTAATGAGCAGTTCTTC.